The 14 T cell receptor beta chains reported below all come from one sample, sequenced in a study of cytomegalovirus exposure and HLA in healthy donors. The PCR made use of 60 Vbeta and 13 Jbeta primers. TCRdb's copy holds only in-frame clones and misses some; the assay was immunoSEQ multiplex PCR. Of tens of thousands of clones listed, around four fifths are singletons. The specimen sequenced was PBMCs. The receptors come from a man between 45 and 60 years old in good health and CMV-seronegative.

Here the CDR3 DNA reads TGTGCCAGCAGCCCGGGACAGGGGCAAGAGACCCAGTACTTC. It yields the protein CASSPGQGQETQYF. The rearrangement uses TRBV5-6 and TRBJ2-5; 10 bases map to TRBD1. The CDR3 has 14 amino acids. Germline V lookup: CDR1 SGHDT, CDR2 YYEEEE. V gave up 4 bases and J gave up 2 bases; unmatched junction bases: 2.

The V gene is TRBV5-1, the J gene TRBJ2-3, with 10 bases that match TRBD1. Germline CDR1 reads SGHRS; CDR2 reads YFSETQ. The CDR3 length is 14 residues. The ends lost 4 bases at V and 7 bases at J; junction bases unmatched: 6. CDR3 coding DNA: TGCGCCAGCAGCCCCAGACAGGGGGCTTATACGCAGTATTTT. This sequence encodes CASSPRQGAYTQYF.

This clone was observed a few times. The rearrangement joins TRBV6-5 to TRBJ2-1, with D uncertain. CDR3 length equals 15 residues. Germline CDR1 MNHEY, CDR2 SVGAGI. The ends were cut back, 4 bases at V and 4 bases at J, with 14 bases in the middle. CDR3 coding DNA: TGTGCCAGCAGTTCTGGCGCGCCGGGTTACAATGAGCAGTTCTTC. Protein product: CASSSGAPGYNEQFF.

The V call is TRBV7-2, the J call TRBJ1-3; 9 bases map to TRBD1. This CDR3 has 18 amino acids. The germline gives CDR1 SGHTA, CDR2 FQGNSA. V lost 5 bases and J lost 4; bases outside the gene matches: 15. The CDR3 DNA reads TGTGCCAGCAGCACCTCGAAGTCCGGGACAGGGCGCGGAAACACCATATATTTT. It codes for CASSTSKSGTGRGNTIYF.

The chain combines TRBV2 with TRBJ2-1; perhaps TRBD1 as D (6 bases). Trimming shortened V by 9 bases and J by 5 bases, and 17 bases separated the two germline ends. In germline, CDR1 is SNHLY, CDR2 FYNNEI. The CDR3 sequence is 14 residues long. The CDR3 region has the DNA TGTGCCAGGTCTCTTCCAGGGGTACACAATGAGCAGTTCTTC. It encodes CARSLPGVHNEQFF.

The chain employs TRBV9 and TRBJ2-5, with 10 bases identical to TRBD2. This CDR3 region has 18 residues. Germline V gene data show CDR1 as SGDLS and CDR2 as YYNGEE. The junction had 14 bases not matched to a gene; V was cut back by 4 bases and J by 2 bases. CDR3 DNA: TGTGCCAGCAGCCGATCCGGAGGGGTAGCGGGGGGACAAGAGACCCAGTACTTC. Translating gives CASSRSGGVAGGQETQYF.

The genes are TRBV27 and TRBJ1-4; perhaps TRBD1 as D (6 bases). Looked up from germline, CDR1 is MNHEY and CDR2 is SMNVEV (reference sequence). V lost 6 bases, J lost 5 bases, and 16 bases lay in between. The CDR3 covers 15 residues. Here the CDR3 reads CASSKTDRTNEKLFF. The CDR3, as DNA: TGTGCCAGCAGCAAGACAGACAGGACGAATGAAAAACTGTTTTTT. Full variable domain (missing parts from reference TRBV27 and TRBJ1-4): EAQVTQNPRYLITVTGKKLTVTCSQNMNHEYMSWYRQDPGLGLRQIYYSMNVEVTDKGDVPEGYKVSRKEKRNFPLILESPSPNQTSLYFCASSKTDRTNEKLFFGSGTQLSVL.

The rearrangement uses TRBV29-1 and TRBJ1-2, with unresolved D. This CDR3 region has 15 residues. The germline V and J ends were trimmed by 4 bases and 0 bases, with 15 bases remaining between them. Per the germline V gene, CDR1 is SQVTM and CDR2 is ANQGSEA. CDR3 region: CSVVRREGSNYGYTF. DNA for the CDR3: TGCAGCGTTGTAAGAAGAGAGGGCTCTAACTATGGCTACACCTTC. Supplemented by reference TRBV29-1 and TRBJ1-2, the full variable domain reads SAVISQKPSRDICQRGTSLTIQCQVDSQVTMMFWYRQQPGQSLTLIATANQGSEATYESGFVIDKFPISRPNLTFSTLTVSNMSPEDSSIYLCSVVRREGSNYGYTFGSGTRLTVV.

The chain links TRBV7-2 to TRBJ2-1; 13 positions agree with TRBD2. Germline loops: CDR1 SGHTA, CDR2 FQGNSA. V lost 4 bases and J lost 8; bases outside the gene matches: 11. The CDR3 runs to 17 residues. For the CDR3, the DNA is TGTGCCAGCAGCTCCGCCTCTACTAGCGGGGGGGCCTATGAGCAGTTCTTC. This translates into CASSSASTSGGAYEQFF.

The rearrangement links TRBV27 to TRBJ1-3; D is unresolved. V gave up 6 bases and J gave up 2 bases, with 11 bases separating them. Germline-derived CDR1 and CDR2 are MNHEY and SMNVEV (reference sequence). The CDR3 spans 14 residues. CDR3 nucleotides: TGTGCCAGCAGCTCCCTGGGAGCTGGAAACACCATATATTTT. It yields the protein CASSSLGAGNTIYF.

This clone was observed a single time. This chain uses TRBV6-6 with TRBJ2-6, with D unresolved. Germline values: CDR1 MNHNY, CDR2 SVGAGI (reference sequence). The CDR3 has 14 residues. V lost 2 bases and J 2 bases, leaving 4 bases between the germline ends. CDR3 nucleotide sequence: TGTGCCAGCAGTTACGGAGCTGGGGCCAACGTCCTGACTTTC. Residues: CASSYGAGANVLTF.

CDR3: CASSGTVRQDPYEQYF. The DNA for the CDR3 is TGTGCCAGCAGCGGAACAGTACGCCAAGACCCCTACGAGCAGTACTTC. The V call is TRBV9, the J call TRBJ2-7; D is uncertain. This CDR3 comprises 16 residues. Germline loops: CDR1 SGDLS, CDR2 YYNGEE. V was shortened by 3 bases and J by 2 bases, with 18 bases between the two germline ends.

This rearrangement joins TRBV11-2 to TRBJ1-6, with a possible D match to TRBD1 (6 bases). V was clipped by 6 bases and J by 0 bases, with 12 bases between them. This CDR3 has 16 residues. CDR1 is SGHAT and CDR2 is FQNNGV in the germline V gene. In nucleotides, the CDR3 is TGTGCCAGCAGACCCAGGGGAAGCTCCTATAATTCACCCCTCCACTTT. Protein product: CASRPRGSSYNSPLHF.

The rearrangement joins TRBV9 to TRBJ1-6; 9 bases fit TRBD1. Germline-derived CDR1 and CDR2 are SGDLS and YYNGEE. The V segment lost 3 bases and the J segment 7 bases; nucleotides outside the gene matches: 8. There are 16 residues in the CDR3. The CDR3: CASSAYSGTGNSPLHF. The CDR3 nucleotides are TGTGCCAGCAGCGCCTACTCCGGGACAGGGAATTCACCCCTCCACTTT.